Listed here are 18 T cell receptor beta chains from one sample, sequenced in a study of blood T cell repertoires in COVID-19. TCRdb's copy holds only in-frame clones and misses some; the assay was immunoSEQ multiplex PCR. The sample holds over 60,000 clones, 89% seen once. What was sequenced was peripheral blood. The receptors derive from an elderly man with acute or convalescent COVID-19.

This rearrangement joins TRBV6-6 to TRBJ1-6, with TRBD1 matching over 7 bases. This CDR3 spans 20 amino acids. V trimming: 5 bases; J trimming: 0 bases; junction bases outside the gene matches: 16. CDR1 and CDR2 from the germline V gene are MNHNY and SVGAGI (reference sequence). The CDR3 reads CASSPRVTGVLSSYNSPLHF. For the CDR3, the DNA is TGTGCCAGCAGTCCCCGTGTCACAGGGGTCCTAAGCTCCTATAATTCACCCCTCCACTTT.

This chain uses TRBV6-5 with TRBJ1-1, with D tentatively TRBD1 (6 bases). This CDR3 region has 15 residues. The V and J ends lost 6 bases and 9 bases respectively, with 23 bases between them. The V gene's germline CDR1 is MNHEY and CDR2 SVGAGI. CDR3 bases: TGTGCCAGCAGCCTTACCGTGGGCAGGGGAGTCAAAGCTTTCTTT. Amino acid sequence: CASSLTVGRGVKAFF.

This clone was observed once. This chain connects TRBV5-1 to TRBJ1-2; the D is unclear. The V gene's germline CDR1 is SGHRS and CDR2 YFSETQ. V shed 1 base and J shed 3 bases, with 7 bases lying between them. This CDR3 is built from 13 residues. The CDR3 loop is CASSLSGDYGYTF. The CDR3 nucleotides are TGCGCCAGCAGCTTGTCCGGGGACTATGGCTACACCTTC.

The chain carries TRBV27 and TRBJ1-2; 11 nucleotides agree with TRBD1. Germline assignment: CDR1 MNHEY and CDR2 SMNVEV (reference sequence). V lost 5 bases and J lost 7; bases outside the gene matches: 9. This CDR3 contains 15 residues. CDR3 bases: TGTGCCAGCAGTGCGGACAGGGGGCGGTCCTCTGGCTACACCTTC. Translating gives CASSADRGRSSGYTF.

CDR3 nucleotides: TGTGCCATCAGTGAGTCGCGGGGCAGGCCGATCTCCTACGAGCAGTACTTC. Protein product: CAISESRGRPISYEQYF. This chain links TRBV10-3 with TRBJ2-7; D might be TRBD2 (6 bases). Deletions cut 0 bases from V and 0 bases from J, with 15 bases between. This CDR3 has 17 amino acids. CDR1 and CDR2 (germline): ENHRY, SYGVKD.

The CDR3 loop is CASRGQGGKVYGYTF. In DNA, the CDR3 is TGTGCCAGTAGGGGACAGGGGGGAAAAGTTTATGGCTACACCTTC. This chain joins TRBV19 and TRBJ1-2, with TRBD1 matching over 11 bases. After removal of 6 bases from V and 5 bases from J, the junction contained 8 bases not matched to a gene. The germline V gene encodes CDR1 LNHDA and CDR2 SQIVND (reference sequence). This CDR3 is built from 15 residues.

This chain connects TRBV12-3 or TRBV12-4 to TRBJ1-1; D remains unclear. The V gene lost 2 bases and the J gene lost 10 bases, with 11 bases spanning the gap. The CDR3 is 12 amino acids. This CDR3 reads CASSLPPSGAFF. The CDR3 region has the DNA TGTGCCAGCAGTTTACCCCCGAGCGGAGCTTTCTTT.

V usage is TRBV30 and J usage is TRBJ1-4, with a possible D match to TRBD1 (5 bases). Germline V gives CDR1 GTSNPN, CDR2 SVGIG (reference sequence). The CDR3 has 14 amino acids. Trimming removed 0 bases from V and 8 bases from J, with 13 bases in between. CDR3 DNA sequence: TGTGCCTGGAGTGTGGGGCAGGGTAGAGAAAAACTGTTTTTT. It specifies CAWSVGQGREKLFF.

The CDR3 nucleotides are TGTGCCAGCATGCGGCCGCACTATGGCTACACCTTC. Amino acid sequence: CASMRPHYGYTF. The chain carries TRBV6-5 and TRBJ1-2, with no clear D. V was shortened by 7 bases and J by 3 bases, with 9 bases between the two germline ends. The CDR3 is 12 amino acids. Germline loops: CDR1 MNHEY, CDR2 SVGAGI.

The genes are TRBV30 and TRBJ2-2; TRBD2 matches at 10 bases. In germline, CDR1 is GTSNPN, CDR2 SVGIG (reference sequence). V shed 6 bases, J shed 0 bases, and the junction held 10 bases outside the gene matches. CDR3 size: 17 residues. CDR3 residues: CACVRASGGANTGELFF. The CDR3 nucleotides read TGTGCCTGCGTCCGCGCTAGCGGGGGAGCGAACACCGGGGAGCTGTTTTTT.

The genes are TRBV20-1 and TRBJ2-7; 9 bases agree with TRBD1. V dropped 3 bases and J dropped 7; count of bases not matched to a gene: 13. The CDR3 totals 15 residues. CDR1 is DFQATT, CDR2 SNEGSKA, per germline (reference sequence). The CDR3 loop reads CSASHPGQGSWEQYF. The CDR3 DNA follows: TGCAGTGCTAGTCATCCGGGACAGGGCTCTTGGGAGCAGTACTTC.

The chain combines TRBV5-1 with TRBJ2-5, with TRBD1 identical over 8 bases. The CDR3 extends over 14 amino acids. Per the germline V gene, CDR1 is SGHRS and CDR2 is YFSETQ. V shed 5 bases and J 3 bases; nucleotides not matched to a gene: 6. The CDR3 loop reads CASSPGGAEETQYF. The CDR3 region has the DNA TGCGCCAGCAGTCCAGGGGGCGCAGAAGAGACCCAGTACTTC.

Details on this clone: One end of the junction fails to match germline, which may point to a read error. The chain is built from TRBV7-9 and TRBJ2-1; 11 bases line up with TRBD2. The CDR3 is 13 amino acids. CDR1 and CDR2 from the germline V gene are SEHNR and FQNEAQ (reference sequence). The CDR3 coding sequence is TGTGCCAGCTCTCCGAACCCGACTAGCGGGGCAATCTTC. Translating gives CASSPNPTSGAIF. Full variable domain (missing parts from reference TRBV7-9 and TRBJ2-1): DTGVSQNPRHKITKRGQNVTFRCDPISEHNRLYWYRQTLGQGPEFLTYFQNEAQLEKSRLLSDRFSAERPKGSFSTLEIQRTEQGDSAMYLCASSPNPTSGAIFGPGTRLTVL.

This clone was detected a few times. J is TRBJ2-5 and V is TRBV4-1; D may be TRBD2 (6 bases). Germline values: CDR1 MGHRA, CDR2 YSYEKL. The germline V and J ends were trimmed by 0 bases and 5 bases, with 13 bases remaining between them. CDR3 length: 15 amino acids. This CDR3 reads CASSQDLGDWETQYF. CDR3 nucleotides: TGCGCCAGCAGCCAAGATCTTGGGGACTGGGAGACCCAGTACTTC.

This chain links TRBV15 with TRBJ2-7, with D possibly being TRBD1 (5 bases). Germline CDR1 LNHNV, CDR2 YYDKDF (reference sequence). V was trimmed by 0 bases and J by 9 bases, leaving 12 bases between them. The CDR3 spans 13 residues. DNA of the CDR3: TGTGCCACCAGCAGAGATAGGCAGGGATGGCAGTACTTC. Protein sequence: CATSRDRQGWQYF.

The rearrangement links TRBV9 to TRBJ1-2; TRBD1 might be the D (6 bases). This CDR3 comprises 15 residues. Per the germline V gene, CDR1 is SGDLS and CDR2 is YYNGEE. The V end lost 4 bases, the J end lost 4 bases, and 17 bases lay between the germline ends. The DNA of the CDR3 is TGTGCCAGCAGCCTAGGGGGGGGACGAGGCTATGGCTACACCTTC. Residues: CASSLGGGRGYGYTF.

For this clone: This same CDR3 is encoded by further DNA sequences in the sample. The chain links TRBV5-4 to TRBJ2-5; TRBD2 aligns across 7 bases. Germline V gene lookup returns CDR1 SGHNT and CDR2 YYREEE (reference sequence). CDR3 length: 15 amino acids. V lost 1 base, J lost 0 bases, and 3 bases stayed unmatched. CDR3 sequence reads: CASSLSSGNQETQYF. In DNA form, the CDR3 reads TGTGCCAGCAGCTTGTCTAGCGGCAACCAAGAGACCCAGTACTTC.

V usage is TRBV7-9 and J usage is TRBJ2-3; TRBD2 is a possible D gene (5 bases). Germline loops: CDR1 SEHNR, CDR2 FQNEAQ (reference sequence). Trimming took 5 bases from V and 0 from J, leaving 21 bases between them. The CDR3 sequence is 18 residues long. The CDR3 sequence is CASSQGGQRLTSTDTQYF. The CDR3 DNA sequence: TGTGCCAGCAGCCAAGGCGGGCAAAGGCTCACAAGCACAGATACGCAGTATTTT.